Presented here are 28 T cell receptor beta chains from one specimen sequenced in a study of T cells in localized non-small cell lung cancer. Method: immunoSEQ multiplex PCR; TCRdb's copy keeps in-frame clones and lacks some. Of approximately 13,000 clones in the sample, approximately 87% are singletons; the top ten hold around a fifth. This sample comprised peripheral blood, obtained before any cancer treatment. The receptors derive from a male donor older than 55 with stage I lung adenocarcinoma.

This chain joins TRBV11-3 and TRBJ1-1; D gene ambiguous. Germline assignment: CDR1 SGHNT and CDR2 YENEEA. The V and J ends lost 2 bases and 2 bases respectively, with 6 bases between them. The CDR3 length is 13 residues. CDR3 region: CASSLKGNTEAFF. Written as DNA, the CDR3 is TGTGCCAGCAGCTTAAAGGGTAACACTGAAGCTTTCTTT.

The chain carries TRBV7-9 and TRBJ2-7; 7 nucleotides agree with TRBD1. The CDR3 consists of 12 residues. V trimming: 10 bases; J trimming: 5 bases; junction bases outside the gene matches: 8. Per the germline V gene, CDR1 is SEHNR and CDR2 is FQNEAQ (reference sequence). For the CDR3, the DNA is TGTGCCATCGCCGAAGGGGGCCACGAGCAGTACTTC. Protein sequence: CAIAEGGHEQYF.

This sequence joins TRBV5-1 and TRBJ2-3, with TRBD1 as a possible D gene (6 bases). The germline V gene encodes CDR1 SGHRS and CDR2 YFSETQ. Trimming took off 4 bases at V and 0 bases at J, with 15 bases between the two ends. The CDR3 totals 16 residues. The CDR3 coding sequence is TGCGCCAGCAGCCGTACAACTGGACAGAGCACAGATACGCAGTATTTT. Its translation is CASSRTTGQSTDTQYF.

The DNA of the CDR3 is TGTGCCAGTAGCAGACAGGGGCCGGGGGATGAGCAGTTCTTC. Translated, it gives CASSRQGPGDEQFF. The chain has TRBV19 and TRBJ2-1; TRBD1 agrees at 8 bases. The length of the CDR3 is 14 residues. Germline V gene lookup returns CDR1 LNHDA and CDR2 SQIVND (reference sequence). Trimming cost V 6 bases and J 8 bases; bases outside gene matches: 9.

The chain joins TRBV6-6 to TRBJ1-6, with D perhaps matching TRBD1 (5 bases). Germline values: CDR1 MNHNY, CDR2 SVGAGI (reference sequence). CDR3 size: 15 residues. The V end lost 6 bases, the J end lost 8 bases, and 17 bases lay between the germline ends. Here the CDR3 DNA reads TGTGCCAGCAGGACTTTTGGGGGTTTGGATTCACCCCTCCACTTT. Amino acid sequence: CASRTFGGLDSPLHF.

The chain is built from TRBV13 and TRBJ2-2; TRBD1 might be the D (6 bases). V lost 6 bases and J lost 6, with 17 bases in between. Germline V gene data show CDR1 as PRHDT and CDR2 as FYEKMQ (reference sequence). This CDR3 contains 15 residues. CDR3 sequence (DNA): TGTGCCAGCAGGAAACAGGGTTCTGAGGCCGGGGAGCTGTTTTTT. Amino acids: CASRKQGSEAGELFF.

The chain uses TRBV6-6 and TRBJ1-2; D unclear. V was trimmed by 2 bases and J by 6 bases, leaving 13 bases between them. CDR3 length: 14 amino acids. Germline V gives CDR1 MNHNY, CDR2 SVGAGI (reference sequence). CDR3: CASSYPPGSDGYTF. As DNA, the CDR3 is TGTGCCAGCAGTTACCCCCCCGGGTCCGATGGCTACACCTTC.

In its sample, this clone was seen once. The chain uses TRBV7-2 and TRBJ2-3, with 7 nucleotides matching TRBD1. V dropped 5 bases and J dropped 6; count of bases not matched to a gene: 8. This CDR3 has 14 amino acids. Germline V gene sequence: CDR1 SGHTA, CDR2 FQGNSA. CDR3 region: CASSRQGVRDTQYF. In nucleotides, the CDR3 is TGTGCCAGCAGCAGACAGGGCGTTCGTGATACGCAGTATTTT.

This chain uses TRBV19 with TRBJ2-7; D possibly corresponds to TRBD1 (6 bases). The CDR3 sequence is 14 residues long. Germline V gives CDR1 LNHDA, CDR2 SQIVND (reference sequence). Trimming removed 4 bases at V and 3 bases at J, with 13 bases between. The CDR3 is CASSTGTIDYEQYF. Here the CDR3 DNA reads TGTGCCAGTAGTACCGGGACAATCGACTACGAGCAGTACTTC.

This sequence joins TRBV9 and TRBJ2-7, with D possibly being TRBD2 (6 bases). CDR3 length: 15 amino acids. V lost 1 base and J lost 1, with 12 bases in between. The V gene's germline CDR1 is SGDLS and CDR2 YYNGEE. CDR3 sequence: CASSVLGEASYEQYF. CDR3 DNA sequence: TGTGCCAGCAGCGTACTGGGGGAGGCTTCCTACGAGCAGTACTTC.

This rearrangement joins TRBV27 to TRBJ2-1, with 9 bases lining up with TRBD1. The CDR3 contains 12 residues. Per germline, CDR1 MNHEY and CDR2 SMNVEV (reference sequence). J gave up 10 bases and V 9 bases, and 7 bases lay outside the gene matches. The CDR3 loop reads CARETGGPEQFF. The CDR3 DNA is TGTGCCAGGGAGACAGGGGGTCCGGAGCAGTTCTTC.

The CDR3 bases are TGTGCCAGCAGCTCCCGAGGCGGGGGGGCGGGCACAGATACGCAGTATTTT. Residues: CASSSRGGGAGTDTQYF. V is TRBV7-3 and J is TRBJ2-3, with 9 positions matching TRBD2. Germline assignment: CDR1 SGHTA and CDR2 FQGTGA. The CDR3 runs 17 residues. V dropped 4 bases and J dropped 1; count of bases not matched to a gene: 9.

V gene TRBV11-2 combines with J gene TRBJ2-4; D unresolved. Trimming took 1 base from V and 0 from J, leaving 7 bases between them. Germline CDR1 reads SGHAT; CDR2 reads FQNNGV. The CDR3 totals 15 residues. The CDR3 here is CASSLGGEAKNIQYF. Here the CDR3 DNA reads TGTGCCAGCAGCTTAGGTGGGGAAGCCAAAAACATTCAGTACTTC.

This sequence joins TRBV7-9 and TRBJ2-7; D uncertain. The CDR3 is 12 residues long. The V gene's germline CDR1 is SEHNR and CDR2 FQNEAQ (reference sequence). With 4 bases removed from V and 4 bases from J, the gap between germline ends came to 8 bases. The CDR3 nucleotides are TGTGCCAGCAGCTCCGACGGATACGAGCAGTACTTC. Its protein is CASSSDGYEQYF. The full variable domain, its missing parts supplied by reference TRBV7-9 and TRBJ2-7, is DTGVSQNPRHKITKRGQNVTFRCDPISEHNRLYWYRQTLGQGPEFLTYFQNEAQLEKSRLLSDRFSAERPKGSFSTLEIQRTEQGDSAMYLCASSSDGYEQYFGPGTRLTVT.

The chain employs TRBV19 and TRBJ2-7; TRBD1 might be the D (6 bases). The CDR3 runs to 13 residues. CDR1 and CDR2 (germline): LNHDA, SQIVND (reference sequence). Trimming cost V 4 bases and J 7 bases, with 14 bases left between them. The CDR3 DNA follows: TGTGCCAGTAGTACCCCAGGGGCGAGGGAGCAGTACTTC. It translates to CASSTPGAREQYF.

As to this clone: At one end the junction does not follow the germline gene, possibly because of a read error. The chain is built from TRBV6-1 and TRBJ1-1; D might be TRBD1 (5 bases). Germline V gene data show CDR1 as MNHNS and CDR2 as SASEGT. The CDR3 spans 15 residues. CDR3 sequence (DNA): TGTGCCAGCAGTGAAAGGGGCAGGGAGAACGCTGAAGCTTTCTTT. Translating it yields CASSERGRENAEAFF.

This chain uses TRBV4-2 with TRBJ1-1; 7 positions agree with TRBD1. CDR1 and CDR2 from the germline V gene are LGHNA and YNFKEQ. The length of the CDR3 is 15 residues. The J segment lost 3 bases and the V segment lost 4 bases, leaving 8 bases of the junction unmatched. Written as DNA, the CDR3 is TGTGCCAGCAGCCCCTACCCCGACAGGGACACTGAAGCTTTCTTT. This codes for CASSPYPDRDTEAFF.

The chain has TRBV6-1 and TRBJ2-7; D could derive from TRBD1 or TRBD2 (6 bases each). Germline V gene sequence: CDR1 MNHNS, CDR2 SASEGT. V was pared by 10 bases and J by 6 bases, with 19 bases between. This CDR3 comprises 13 residues. The CDR3 bases are TGTGCCACCACTCTAACCGGGGGCGGCGAGCAGTACTTC. Translating gives CATTLTGGGEQYF.

The count of this clone is one. This rearrangement joins TRBV29-1 to TRBJ1-1, with 8 bases lining up with TRBD1. The CDR3 is 12 amino acids. Germline assignment: CDR1 SQVTM and CDR2 ANQGSEA. J gave up 9 bases and V 7 bases, and 10 bases lay outside the gene matches. The CDR3 region has the DNA TGCAGCGCGGGACAGGCCGGGAATAAAGCTTTCTTT. It specifies CSAGQAGNKAFF.

The genes are TRBV20-1 and TRBJ2-5; D gene ambiguous. The CDR3 runs 11 residues. Germline V CDR1 and CDR2: DFQATT, SNEGSKA (reference sequence). V was clipped by 1 base and J by 4 bases, with 4 bases between them. CDR3 protein: CSARVVETQYF. The CDR3 bases are TGCAGTGCTAGAGTTGTAGAGACCCAGTACTTC.

The chain combines TRBV30 with TRBJ1-6; D is unclear. Germline CDR1 is GTSNPN and CDR2 is SVGIG (reference sequence). This CDR3 comprises 14 residues. V shed 0 bases and J shed 9 bases, with 12 bases lying between them. CDR3: CAWSVGNLGSPLHF. The CDR3 nucleotides read TGTGCCTGGAGTGTAGGGAATCTGGGTTCACCCCTCCACTTT.

This chain joins TRBV29-1 and TRBJ1-5, with no clear D. The germline V gene has CDR1 SQVTM and CDR2 ANQGSEA. Trimming removed 7 bases at V and 6 bases at J, with 16 bases between. This CDR3 has 13 amino acids. CDR3 nucleotides: TGCAGCGCCAGAGAGAAAATGGGTCAGCCCCAGCATTTT. As protein: CSAREKMGQPQHF.

J is TRBJ2-3 and V is TRBV5-1, with 8 bases matching TRBD1. V shed 0 bases, J shed 3 bases, and the junction held 3 bases outside the gene matches. CDR1 is SGHRS, CDR2 YFSETQ, per germline. This CDR3 spans 15 amino acids. CDR3 sequence: CASSLGDRHTDTQYF. As DNA, the CDR3 is TGCGCCAGCAGCTTGGGGGACAGGCATACAGATACGCAGTATTTT. Variable domain in full (rest from reference TRBV5-1 and TRBJ2-3): KAGVTQTPRYLIKTRGQQVTLSCSPISGHRSVSWYQQTPGQGLQFLFEYFSETQRNKGNFPGRFSGRQFSNSRSEMNVSTLELGDSALYLCASSLGDRHTDTQYFGPGTRLTVL.

The chain combines TRBV11-3 with TRBJ1-5; D might be TRBD1 (5 bases). This CDR3 contains 13 residues. Germline loops: CDR1 SGHNT, CDR2 YENEEA. Trimming removed 4 bases from V and 4 bases from J, with 8 bases in between. CDR3 sequence reads: CASSYGANQPQHF. CDR3 sequence (DNA): TGTGCCAGCAGCTACGGGGCGAATCAGCCCCAGCATTTT.

V and J are TRBV5-1 and TRBJ2-3; 14 bases fit TRBD2. The CDR3 length is 18 residues. V lost 3 bases and J lost 0; bases outside the gene matches: 6. Germline-derived CDR1 and CDR2 are SGHRS and YFSETQ. The CDR3 DNA reads as TGCGCCAGCAGCTGGTGGACTAGCGGGGGGTCGAGCACAGATACGCAGTATTTT. This gives the protein CASSWWTSGGSSTDTQYF.

The chain couples TRBV11-2 to TRBJ2-7; D may be TRBD2 (5 bases). The CDR3 contains 14 residues. V gave up 7 bases and J gave up 0 bases, with 13 bases separating them. Germline V gene lookup returns CDR1 SGHAT and CDR2 FQNNGV. The CDR3 is CASTLGDGSYEQYF. The CDR3 DNA follows: TGTGCCAGCACCCTCGGGGATGGCTCCTACGAGCAGTACTTC. Full variable domain (remainder filled in from reference TRBV11-2 and TRBJ2-7): EAGVAQSPRYKIIEKRQSVAFWCNPISGHATLYWYQQILGQGPKLLIQFQNNGVVDDSQLPKDRFSAERLKGVDSTLKIQPAKLEDSAVYLCASTLGDGSYEQYFGPGTRLTVT.

The rearrangement joins TRBV5-8 to TRBJ1-2, with a tentative D call TRBD1 (5 bases). Germline values: CDR1 SGHTS, CDR2 YDEGEE. Between the trimmed V and J ends, which lost 2 bases and 4 bases, there was a span of 12 bases. This CDR3 has 14 residues. The CDR3 spells CASSLSTGTYGYTF. CDR3 DNA: TGTGCCAGCAGCTTAAGCACGGGGACCTATGGCTACACCTTC.

The rearrangement uses TRBV19 and TRBJ1-1; D remains ambiguous. Looked up from germline, CDR1 is LNHDA and CDR2 is SQIVND (reference sequence). V was clipped by 1 base and J by 0 bases, with 9 bases between them. The CDR3 loop spans 15 amino acids. DNA of the CDR3: TGTGCCAGTAGTATAGTTGGGATTATGAACACTGAAGCTTTCTTT. Amino acid sequence: CASSIVGIMNTEAFF.